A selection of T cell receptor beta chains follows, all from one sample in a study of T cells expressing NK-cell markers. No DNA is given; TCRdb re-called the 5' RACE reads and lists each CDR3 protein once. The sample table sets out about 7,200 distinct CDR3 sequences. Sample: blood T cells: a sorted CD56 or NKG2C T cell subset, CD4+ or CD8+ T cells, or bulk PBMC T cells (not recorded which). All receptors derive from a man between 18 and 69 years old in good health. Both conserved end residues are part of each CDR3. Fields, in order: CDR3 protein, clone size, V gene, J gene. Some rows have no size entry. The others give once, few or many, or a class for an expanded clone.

cdr3_aa: CASSDRGVGQYF
clone_size: -
v_call: TRBV6-1
j_call: TRBJ2-7

cdr3_aa: CASSLLAGTGANVLTF
clone_size: -
v_call: TRBV2
j_call: TRBJ2-6

cdr3_aa: CAISESDTGELFF
clone_size: -
v_call: TRBV10-3
j_call: TRBJ2-2

cdr3_aa: CASSPSGGTQETQYF
clone_size: -
v_call: TRBV7-6
j_call: TRBJ2-5

cdr3_aa: CASSSRLGYNEQFF
clone_size: -
v_call: TRBV19
j_call: TRBJ2-1

cdr3_aa: CASSQDVGGHGTDTQYF
clone_size: -
v_call: TRBV3-1
j_call: TRBJ2-3

cdr3_aa: CASSQDRAHGTDTQYF
clone_size: -
v_call: TRBV3-1
j_call: TRBJ2-3

cdr3_aa: CASSQTGVRNEQFF
clone_size: -
v_call: TRBV14
j_call: TRBJ2-1

cdr3_aa: CASRDSGDAGELFF
clone_size: -
v_call: TRBV6-4
j_call: TRBJ2-2

cdr3_aa: CASSSGEETQYF
clone_size: -
v_call: TRBV6-6
j_call: TRBJ2-5

cdr3_aa: CSASQAFNEQYF
clone_size: -
v_call: TRBV20-1
j_call: TRBJ2-7

cdr3_aa: CASSYRDTGELFFF
clone_size: -
v_call: TRBV6-5
j_call: TRBJ2-2

cdr3_aa: CASGLARQGRGNQPQHF
clone_size: -
v_call: TRBV12-5
j_call: TRBJ1-5

cdr3_aa: CASRGRGGNEQFF
clone_size: -
v_call: TRBV6-6
j_call: TRBJ2-1

cdr3_aa: CASSRGLGRATDTQYF
clone_size: -
v_call: TRBV12-3/TRBV12-4
j_call: TRBJ2-3

cdr3_aa: CSQKGSGGDVSLETQYF
clone_size: -
v_call: TRBV20-1
j_call: TRBJ2-5

cdr3_aa: CSARDSDYGYTF
clone_size: -
v_call: TRBV20-1
j_call: TRBJ1-2

cdr3_aa: CASSKEEQADEKLFF
clone_size: -
v_call: TRBV21-1
j_call: TRBJ1-4

cdr3_aa: CASSLTNTIYF
clone_size: -
v_call: TRBV12-3/TRBV12-4
j_call: TRBJ1-3

cdr3_aa: CASSAGTGADTQYF
clone_size: -
v_call: TRBV6-4
j_call: TRBJ2-3

cdr3_aa: CASSDEGYEQYF
clone_size: medium-sized
v_call: TRBV25-1
j_call: TRBJ2-7

cdr3_aa: CASSSQGRKETQYF
clone_size: -
v_call: TRBV12-3/TRBV12-4
j_call: TRBJ2-5

cdr3_aa: CATSRETGATEEQFF
clone_size: -
v_call: TRBV15
j_call: TRBJ2-1

cdr3_aa: CASSLTGASGADTQYF
clone_size: -
v_call: TRBV27
j_call: TRBJ2-3

cdr3_aa: CASSAGQTDTQYF
clone_size: -
v_call: TRBV2
j_call: TRBJ2-3

cdr3_aa: CASSGIAGFQETQYF
clone_size: -
v_call: TRBV9
j_call: TRBJ2-5

cdr3_aa: CASSWDRLSYNEQFF
clone_size: -
v_call: TRBV28
j_call: TRBJ2-1